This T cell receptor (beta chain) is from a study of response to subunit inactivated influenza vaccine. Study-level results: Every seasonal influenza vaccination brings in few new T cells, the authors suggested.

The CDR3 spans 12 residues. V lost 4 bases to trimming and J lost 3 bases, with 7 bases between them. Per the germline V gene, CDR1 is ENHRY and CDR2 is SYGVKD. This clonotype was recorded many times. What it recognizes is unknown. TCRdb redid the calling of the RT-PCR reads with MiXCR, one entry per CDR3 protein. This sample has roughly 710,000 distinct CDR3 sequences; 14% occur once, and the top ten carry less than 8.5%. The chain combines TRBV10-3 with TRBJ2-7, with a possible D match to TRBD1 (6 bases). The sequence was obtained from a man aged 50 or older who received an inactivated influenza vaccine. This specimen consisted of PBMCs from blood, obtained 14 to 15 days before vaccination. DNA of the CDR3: TGTGCCATCAGTGTACAGGGCTACGAGCAGTACTTC. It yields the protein CAISVQGYEQYF.